The clone carrying this T cell receptor (beta chain) appeared a few times. The entry originates in a study of blood T cells in healthy people across ages. A second PCR, run for about 6 to 12 cycles, used a sample-barcoded 5' primer plus a J-beta primer mix. Each CDR3 protein is one row after TCRdb ran MiXCR on the 5' RACE reads. In the table there are 1.8 million or so distinct CDR3 sequences, approximately 39% of which are singletons. Germline V gives CDR1 SGHRS, CDR2 YFSETQ. J was trimmed by 0 bases and V by 1 base; bases with no gene match: 6. This CDR3 has 18 residues. The sequenced sample consisted of blood. The chain joins TRBV5-1 to TRBJ2-3; 12 bases fit TRBD2. This TCR derives from a human donor in good health. CDR3 sequence: CASSLILAGGLSTDTQYF. Here the CDR3 DNA reads TGCGCCAGCAGCTTGATACTAGCGGGGGGACTTAGCACAGATACGCAGTATTTT.